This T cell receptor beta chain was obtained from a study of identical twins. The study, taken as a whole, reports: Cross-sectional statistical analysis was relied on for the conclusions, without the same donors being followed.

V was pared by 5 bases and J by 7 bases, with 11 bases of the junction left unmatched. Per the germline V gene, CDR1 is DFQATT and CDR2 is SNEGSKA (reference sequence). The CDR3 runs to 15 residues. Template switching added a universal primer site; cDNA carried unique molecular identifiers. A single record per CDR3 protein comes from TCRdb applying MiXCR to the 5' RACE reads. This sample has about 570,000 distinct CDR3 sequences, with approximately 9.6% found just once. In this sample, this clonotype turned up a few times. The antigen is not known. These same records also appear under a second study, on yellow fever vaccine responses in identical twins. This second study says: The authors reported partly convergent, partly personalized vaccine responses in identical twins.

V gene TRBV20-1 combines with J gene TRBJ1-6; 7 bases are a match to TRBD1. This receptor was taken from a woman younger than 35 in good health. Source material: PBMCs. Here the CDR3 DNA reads TGCAGTGCTGGCCCCCCGGGACAGATCAATTCACCCCTCCACTTT. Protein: CSAGPPGQINSPLHF.